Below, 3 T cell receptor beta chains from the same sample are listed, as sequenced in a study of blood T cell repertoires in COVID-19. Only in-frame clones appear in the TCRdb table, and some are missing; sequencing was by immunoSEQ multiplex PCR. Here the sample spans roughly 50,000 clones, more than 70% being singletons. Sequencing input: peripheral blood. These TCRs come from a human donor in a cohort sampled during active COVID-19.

CDR3 region: CASSFDRGEAFF. CDR3 sequence (DNA): TGTGCCAGCAGCTTTGACAGGGGTGAAGCTTTCTTT. The J gene is TRBJ1-1, the V gene TRBV6-2 or TRBV6-3, with 8 bases matching TRBD1. The germline CDR1 and CDR2 sequences are MNHEY and SVGEGT. This CDR3 has 12 residues. The trim removed 6 bases at V and 7 bases at J, leaving 4 bases unmatched.

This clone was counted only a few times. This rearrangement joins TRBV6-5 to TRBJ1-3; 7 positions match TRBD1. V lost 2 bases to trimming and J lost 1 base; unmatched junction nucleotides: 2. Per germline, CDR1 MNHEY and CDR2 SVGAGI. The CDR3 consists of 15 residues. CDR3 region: CASSYGTASGNTIYF. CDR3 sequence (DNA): TGTGCCAGCAGTTACGGGACAGCGTCTGGAAACACCATATATTTT.

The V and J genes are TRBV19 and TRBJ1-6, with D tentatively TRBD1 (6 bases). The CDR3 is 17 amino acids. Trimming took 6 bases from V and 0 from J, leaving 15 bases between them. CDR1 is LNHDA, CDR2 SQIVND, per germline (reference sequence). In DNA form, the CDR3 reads TGTGCCAGTAGCCCCGACAGGAGTCCCTCCTATAATTCACCCCTCCACTTT. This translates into CASSPDRSPSYNSPLHF.